A selection of T cell receptor beta chains follows, all from one sample in a study of blood T cell repertoires in COVID-19. The protocol was immunoSEQ multiplex PCR, while the TCRdb copy is restricted to in-frame clones and leaves out a portion. The profile covers 110,000 to 150,000 clones, with around 91% appearing a single time and around 2.9% taken by the ten largest. The sequencing input was peripheral blood. These receptors all stem from a woman aged 60 to 75 with active COVID-19. The CDR3 runs from the conserved cysteine through the conserved F or W. The D gene is left open where the match is weak. Expanded clones are given a class, and other clones once, few, many or no size at all.

V: TRBV9; J: TRBJ2-1; size: NA; D: NA; CDR3: CASNAHAQGGNEQFF; DNA: TGTGCCAGCAACGCCCATGCACAGGGTGGCAATGAGCAGTTCTTC
V: TRBV7-2; J: TRBJ2-1; size: NA; D: TRBD2; CDR3: CASSLGGTSGRNEQFF; DNA: TGTGCCAGCAGCTTAGGTGGGACTAGCGGGAGGAATGAGCAGTTCTTC
V: TRBV5-4; J: TRBJ1-2; size: once; D: TRBD1; CDR3: CASSFPTGESSSGYTF; DNA: TGTGCCAGCAGCTTTCCTACAGGGGAGAGTTCTTCTGGCTACACCTTC
V: TRBV24-1; J: TRBJ2-1; size: NA; D: TRBD2; CDR3: CATSDPPGLAGGGEQFF; DNA: TGTGCCACCAGTGACCCGCCAGGACTAGCGGGAGGGGGTGAGCAGTTCTTC
V: TRBV19; J: TRBJ1-5; size: NA; D: NA; CDR3: CASSLKGPRVAPNQPQHF; DNA: TGTGCCAGTAGTCTGAAGGGGCCCAGGGTAGCCCCCAATCAGCCCCAGCATTTT
V: TRBV7-8; J: TRBJ1-6; size: NA; D: NA; CDR3: CASSEQGPNSPLHF; DNA: TGTGCCAGCAGCGAACAGGGACCCAATTCACCCCTCCACTTT
V: TRBV5-4; J: TRBJ2-1; size: NA; D: NA; CDR3: CASSVGSGAGSYNEQFF; DNA: TGTGCCAGCAGCGTGGGGTCAGGGGCCGGCTCCTACAATGAGCAGTTCTTC
V: TRBV6-2/TRBV6-3; J: TRBJ2-3; size: NA; D: TRBD1; CDR3: CASSYQGQGGPDTQYF; DNA: TGTGCCAGCAGTTACCAAGGACAGGGAGGTCCTGATACGCAGTATTTT
V: TRBV13; J: TRBJ2-7; size: NA; D: NA; CDR3: CASSLYHSSYEQYF; DNA: TGTGCCAGCAGCTTATACCACAGTTCCTACGAGCAGTACTTC
V: TRBV18; J: TRBJ2-7; size: NA; D: NA; CDR3: CASSPGLSSYEQYF; DNA: TGTGCCAGCTCACCGGGACTCAGCTCCTACGAGCAGTACTTC
V: TRBV19; J: TRBJ2-1; size: NA; D: TRBD1; CDR3: CASSTPGDRLHEQFF; DNA: TGTGCCAGTAGTACCCCCGGGGACAGACTCCATGAGCAGTTCTTC
V: TRBV21-1; J: TRBJ2-6; size: NA; D: NA; CDR3: CASSKAYLDRGLPGANVLTF; DNA: TGTGCCAGCAGCAAAGCTTACCTGGACAGGGGGCTCCCCGGGGCCAACGTCCTGACTTTC
V: TRBV20-1; J: TRBJ1-1; size: NA; D: NA; CDR3: CSALRNTEAFF; DNA: TGCAGTGCTCTAAGGAACACTGAAGCTTTCTTT
V: TRBV30; J: TRBJ2-6; size: NA; D: NA; CDR3: CAWSVRSGKDLTF; DNA: TGTGCCTGGAGTGTACGGTCAGGAAAGGACCTGACTTTC
V: TRBV29-1; J: TRBJ2-3; size: NA; D: NA; CDR3: CSVDHGPSGTQYF; DNA: TGCAGCGTTGATCACGGCCCATCGGGTACGCAGTATTTT
V: TRBV5-1; J: TRBJ2-7; size: NA; D: TRBD1; CDR3: CASSLTGGGYEQYF; DNA: TGCGCCAGCAGCTTAACAGGGGGCGGGTACGAGCAGTACTTC
V: TRBV3-1/TRBV3-2; J: TRBJ2-5; size: once; D: TRBD1; CDR3: CASSLDWAGGETQYF; DNA: TGTGCCAGCAGCCTGGACTGGGCAGGGGGAGAGACCCAGTACTTC
V: TRBV18; J: TRBJ2-7; size: NA; D: TRBD1; CDR3: CASSPTGTGGREQYF; DNA: TGTGCCAGCTCACCCACGGGGACAGGGGGACGGGAGCAGTACTTC
V: TRBV7-9; J: TRBJ2-5; size: NA; D: NA; CDR3: CASSRHNQETQYF; DNA: TGTGCCAGCAGTAGACACAACCAAGAGACCCAGTACTTC
V: TRBV28; J: TRBJ2-1; size: NA; D: NA; CDR3: CAAGGGGGYNEQFF; DNA: TGTGCCGCGGGGGGAGGGGGCGGCTACAATGAGCAGTTCTTC
V: TRBV7-3; J: TRBJ2-2; size: NA; D: TRBD2; CDR3: CASSLTSGSMSPTGELFF; DNA: TGTGCCAGCAGCTTAACTAGCGGGAGTATGTCCCCGACCGGGGAGCTGTTTTTT